The T cell receptor (beta chain) under discussion was sequenced for a study of T cell repertoires in cytomegalovirus infection. MiXCR, run by TCRdb on the reads, gives a single entry per CDR3 protein. The data contain some 940,000 distinct CDR3 sequences, approximately 32% of them seen just once; the ten biggest clones take up around an eighth. This CDR3 contains 14 residues. Germline loops: CDR1 DFQATT, CDR2 SNEGSKA (reference sequence). As concerns this clonotype: Its specificity is unknown.

This TCR came from a human donor in good health (CMV status not recorded). Some clones in this sample may be carry-over from other donors' samples. The J gene is TRBJ1-6, the V gene TRBV20-1; 7 bases agree with TRBD1. Material: cultured CD8+ T cells from PBMCs, obtained from culture after CMV antigen stimulation. The chain's CDR3 is CSATDRDSGSPLHF. CDR3 DNA sequence: TGCAGCGCCACGGACCGGGACAGCGGGTCACCCCTCCACTTT.